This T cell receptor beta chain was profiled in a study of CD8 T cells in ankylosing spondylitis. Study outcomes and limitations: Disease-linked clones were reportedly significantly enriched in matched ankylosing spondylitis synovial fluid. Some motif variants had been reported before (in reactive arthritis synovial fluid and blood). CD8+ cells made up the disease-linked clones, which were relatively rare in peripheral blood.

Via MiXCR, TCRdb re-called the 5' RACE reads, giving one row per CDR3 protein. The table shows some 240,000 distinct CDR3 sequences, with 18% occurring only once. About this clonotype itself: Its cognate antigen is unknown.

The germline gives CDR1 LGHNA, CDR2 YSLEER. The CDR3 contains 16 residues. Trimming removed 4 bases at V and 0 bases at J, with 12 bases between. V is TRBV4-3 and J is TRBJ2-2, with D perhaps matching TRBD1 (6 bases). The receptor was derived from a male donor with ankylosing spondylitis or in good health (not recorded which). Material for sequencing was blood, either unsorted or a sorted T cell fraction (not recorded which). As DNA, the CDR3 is TGCGCCAGCAGCCCCCGGGACACCCCGAACACCGGGGAGCTGTTTTTT. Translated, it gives CASSPRDTPNTGELFF.